This TCR beta chain was sequenced for a study of T cells in Graves' hyperthyroidism and ophthalmopathy. Study information: The blood sample was taken at first diagnosis, before treatment began.

This CDR3 has 15 residues. Trimming cost V 0 bases and J 7 bases, with 13 bases left between them. Germline CDR1 and CDR2: LGHDT and YNNKEL (reference sequence). TCR beta CDR3 regions were amplified from RNA transcripts. HTBI primers were the set used in a first-round RT-PCR of the TCR CDR3. TCRdb re-derived calls from the multiplex PCR reads in MiXCR, one entry per CDR3 protein. The table lists fewer than 900,000 distinct CDR3 sequences, 18% of them singletons, with around 15% in the top ten. This clonotype was seen at least ten times. The J gene is TRBJ1-5, the V gene TRBV3-1; D perhaps matches TRBD1 (5 bases). Sequencing was done on a sample of blood. This receptor was obtained from a woman aged 45-59 years with Graves' hyperthyroidism that later progressed to Graves' ophthalmopathy. CDR3 sequence: CASSQEQDYGQPQHF. The CDR3 nucleotides read TGTGCCAGCAGCCAAGAACAGGACTATGGCCAGCCCCAGCATTTT.